Shown below are 21 T cell receptor beta chains from a single sample sequenced in a study of early T cells in non-severe SARS-CoV-2 infection (dated by TCRdb to the early 2020s). Libraries were constructed by 5' RACE. TCRdb shows the sequencer as NextSeq 500. The public sequencing data were trimmed at Q25 with fastp and processed into clonotypes with MiXCR by TCRdb, which kept only in-frame beta chains. A single entry per CDR3 protein holds the most common genes and DNA from its merged rows. This sample gives 50,000 to 75,000 distinct CDR3 sequences in total; 12% of them show up just once. The top ten clonotypes cover approximately 1% of the sample. Sequenced material: whole blood, taken at baseline. The receptors shown here come from an adult who was a healthcare worker with PCR-confirmed SARS-CoV-2 infection or an uninfected control (not recorded which). The donor label of this sample is uncertain.

This clonotype has a single count. V is TRBV12-3 or TRBV12-4 and J is TRBJ2-2; TRBD1 matches at 9 bases. With V trimmed by 6 bases and J by 5 bases, 10 bases remained unmatched. The CDR3 spans 16 residues. CDR3 amino acids: CASRRNRGHGTGELFF. The DNA of the CDR3 is TGTGCCAGCAGAAGAAACAGGGGGCATGGGACCGGGGAGCTGTTTTTT.

There are a few counts of this clonotype. The chain is built from TRBV6-2 or TRBV6-3 and TRBJ2-3, with D hard to call. The CDR3 runs to 15 residues. V gave up 4 bases and J gave up 2 bases, with 13 bases separating them. Per the germline V gene, CDR1 is MNHEY and CDR2 is SVGEGT. The CDR3 reads CASSFDIGLTDTQYF. The CDR3, as DNA: TGTGCCAGCAGTTTCGACATAGGGCTCACAGATACGCAGTATTTT.

In its sample, this clonotype was seen a few times. The CDR3, as DNA: TGCAGCGCCAGCTTAGGGACAGAGGGCACAGATACGCAGTATTTT. As protein: CSASLGTEGTDTQYF. V is TRBV29-1 and J is TRBJ2-3; 7 bases line up with TRBD1. Per the germline V gene, CDR1 is SQVTM and CDR2 is ANQGSEA. CDR3 length equals 15 residues. V lost 7 bases to trimming and J lost 1 base; unmatched junction nucleotides: 11.

This clonotype was detected only a few times. The CDR3 loop is CASREGLAGDIYNEQFF. As DNA, the CDR3 is TGTGCCAGCAGAGAGGGACTAGCGGGGGATATATACAATGAGCAGTTCTTC. V and J are TRBV7-6 and TRBJ2-1, with TRBD2 matching over 14 bases. With 6 bases clipped from V and 4 bases from J, the junction kept 8 bases outside the gene matches. Looked up from germline, CDR1 is SGHVS and CDR2 is FNYEAQ. There are 17 residues in the CDR3.

This clonotype was seen at least ten times. The chain combines TRBV9 with TRBJ1-2; D is uncertain. Germline V gives CDR1 SGDLS, CDR2 YYNGEE. Trimming stripped 2 bases from V and 1 base from J, with 3 bases between. The CDR3 consists of 12 residues. CDR3 coding DNA: TGTGCCAGCAGCGTCAATAACTATGGCTACACCTTC. This translates into CASSVNNYGYTF.

V gene TRBV5-8 combines with J gene TRBJ2-7; the match to TRBD1 covers 7 bases. Germline V gene data show CDR1 as SGHTS and CDR2 as YDEGEE. Trimming took 6 bases from V and 10 from J; bases not matched to a gene: 13. The CDR3 has 13 residues. CDR3 region: CASKLLQGYSQYV. The CDR3 DNA reads as TGTGCCAGCAAACTCTTACAGGGGTATAGTCAGTACGTC.

The chain uses TRBV27 and TRBJ2-2, with 11 bases aligning to TRBD2. The length of the CDR3 is 18 residues. Germline V CDR1 and CDR2: MNHEY, SMNVEV (reference sequence). V dropped 5 bases and J dropped 5; count of bases not matched to a gene: 13. The CDR3 nucleotides are TGTGCCAGCAGTCCCTGGCTCAGACTAGCGGGGAAGACCGGGGAGCTGTTTTTT. Translated: CASSPWLRLAGKTGELFF.

The chain joins TRBV7-3 to TRBJ1-1; no clear D gene. CDR3 length equals 14 residues. The germline V gene encodes CDR1 SGHTA and CDR2 FQGTGA. V lost 5 bases and J 1 base, leaving 11 bases between the germline ends. CDR3 sequence (DNA): TGTGCCAGCAGCGCCGGACCGACGAACACTGAAGCTTTCTTT. Translated, it gives CASSAGPTNTEAFF.

This clonotype was recorded a few times. J is TRBJ2-1 and V is TRBV20-1, with a tentative D call TRBD1 (7 bases). CDR3 length equals 15 residues. CDR1 DFQATT and CDR2 SNEGSKA come from the germline V gene (reference sequence). Trimming took 1 base from V and 2 from J, leaving 12 bases between them. DNA of the CDR3: TGCAGTGCTAGAGTTGGCAGGGGGGCCTACAATGAGCAGTTCTTC. Translation: CSARVGRGAYNEQFF.

In this sample, this clonotype turned up a few times. This chain uses TRBV30 with TRBJ2-1, with TRBD1 identical over 10 bases. J lost 8 bases, V lost 0 bases, and 7 bases had no gene match. The CDR3 sequence is 15 residues long. CDR1 is GTSNPN and CDR2 is SVGIG in the germline V gene (reference sequence). The CDR3 coding sequence is TGTGCCTGGAGTGTCAGGGACAGGGGTGTCGATGAGCAGTTCTTC. This codes for CAWSVRDRGVDEQFF.

This clonotype was seen many times. This chain links TRBV20-1 with TRBJ2-3; no clear D gene. Per the germline V gene, CDR1 is DFQATT and CDR2 is SNEGSKA (reference sequence). V dropped 5 bases and J dropped 0 bases, with 12 bases sitting between them. The CDR3 is 14 residues long. In nucleotides, the CDR3 is TGCAGTGCTTCCGCGATCTGGAGCACAGATACGCAGTATTTT. Translation: CSASAIWSTDTQYF.

This clonotype was seen a few times. V is TRBV12-3 or TRBV12-4 and J is TRBJ2-7, with D tentatively TRBD2 (5 bases). Trimming pared 4 bases from V and 2 bases from J, leaving 9 bases between. This CDR3 contains 13 residues. CDR3 region: CASSSSGTYEQYV. The DNA for the CDR3 is TGTGCCAGCAGTTCGTCGGGGACCTACGAGCAGTACGTC.

There are a few counts of this clonotype. V and J are TRBV29-1 and TRBJ1-1; perhaps TRBD1 as D (5 bases). The CDR3 covers 13 residues. V gave up 3 bases and J gave up 0 bases, with 8 bases separating them. Germline CDR1 and CDR2: SQVTM and ANQGSEA. The CDR3 loop is CSVDQGLNTEAFF. In DNA form, the CDR3 reads TGCAGCGTTGATCAGGGATTGAACACTGAAGCTTTCTTT.

This chain links TRBV6-4 with TRBJ2-7; no definite D call. Per the germline V gene, CDR1 is MRHNA and CDR2 is SNTAGT. This CDR3 region has 12 residues. The V gene lost 9 bases and the J gene lost 2 bases, with 11 bases spanning the gap. CDR3 nucleotide sequence: TGTGCCAGGACTCCTCCTCCCTACGAGCAGTACGTC. This sequence encodes CARTPPPYEQYV.

The chain links TRBV10-3 to TRBJ2-7; D assignment may be TRBD1 or TRBD2 (5 bases each). Germline V CDR1 and CDR2: ENHRY, SYGVKD. Trimming took 6 bases from V and 4 from J, leaving 10 bases between them. The CDR3 extends over 12 amino acids. CDR3 residues: CAIRGEGYEQYV. CDR3 nucleotide sequence: TGTGCCATCAGGGGAGAGGGGTACGAGCAGTACGTC.

A few counts support this clonotype. The V and J genes are TRBV28 and TRBJ2-7, with D maybe TRBD1 (6 bases). Between the trimmed V and J ends, which lost 6 bases and 2 bases, there was a span of 14 bases. The CDR3 contains 14 residues. In germline, CDR1 is MDHEN, CDR2 SYDVKM. The CDR3 DNA is TGTGCCAGCAGCCCCGGGGACAAGACCTACGAGCAGTACGTC. This encodes CASSPGDKTYEQYV.

The CDR3 loop is CASSGRRTSGNNEQFF. DNA for the CDR3: TGTGCCAGCAGTGGCCGAAGGACTAGCGGGAACAATGAGCAGTTCTTC. V is TRBV6-1 and J is TRBJ2-1, with TRBD2 identical over 12 bases. V was pared by 4 bases and J by 5 bases, with 6 bases of the junction left unmatched. The CDR3 length is 16 residues. Per the germline V gene, CDR1 is MNHNS and CDR2 is SASEGT.

This clonotype was observed a few times. The V and J genes are TRBV6-5 and TRBJ1-4; D is possibly TRBD1 (5 bases). V was shortened by 5 bases and J by 11 bases, with 18 bases between the two germline ends. Germline V CDR1 and CDR2: MNHEY, SVGAGI. The CDR3 loop spans 14 amino acids. The CDR3 spells CASSPGAGEEKLFF. The DNA of the CDR3 is TGTGCCAGCAGTCCCGGGGCAGGCGAGGAGAAACTGTTTTTT.

The V and J genes are TRBV20-1 and TRBJ2-3; 7 nucleotides align to TRBD2. Germline V gives CDR1 DFQATT, CDR2 SNEGSKA (reference sequence). The CDR3 covers 15 residues. J gave up 2 bases and V 4 bases, and 9 bases lay outside the gene matches. The CDR3 bases are TGCAGTGCTACAGCCCAAGCGGGGAACACAGATACGCAGTATTTT. It yields the protein CSATAQAGNTDTQYF.

The chain uses TRBV12-3 or TRBV12-4 and TRBJ2-1; no firm D call. This CDR3 has 11 residues. V shed 7 bases and J shed 8 bases, with 9 bases lying between them. The CDR3 sequence is CASTPQYEQFF. Written as DNA, the CDR3 is TGTGCCAGCACCCCCCAGTATGAGCAGTTCTTC.

The chain combines TRBV2 with TRBJ1-1, with D unclear. The CDR3 length is 15 residues. Germline V gives CDR1 SNHLY, CDR2 FYNNEI. Trimming pared 4 bases from V and 1 base from J, leaving 13 bases between. The CDR3 DNA follows: TGTGCCAGCAGTGGACCAATACAGAGGAACACTGAAGCTTTCTTT. Amino acids: CASSGPIQRNTEAFF.